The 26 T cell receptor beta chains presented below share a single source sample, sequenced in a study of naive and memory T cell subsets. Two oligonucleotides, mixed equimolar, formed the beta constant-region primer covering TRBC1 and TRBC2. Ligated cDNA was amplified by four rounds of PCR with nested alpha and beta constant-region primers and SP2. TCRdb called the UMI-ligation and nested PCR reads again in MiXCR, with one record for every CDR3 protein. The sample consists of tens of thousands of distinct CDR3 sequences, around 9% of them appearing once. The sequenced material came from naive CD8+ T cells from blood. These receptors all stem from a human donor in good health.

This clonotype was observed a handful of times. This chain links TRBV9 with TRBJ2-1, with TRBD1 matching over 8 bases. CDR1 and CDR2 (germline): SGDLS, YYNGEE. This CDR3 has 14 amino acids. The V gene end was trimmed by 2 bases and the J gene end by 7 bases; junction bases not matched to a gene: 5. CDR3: CASSVGTGGNEQFF. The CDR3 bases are TGTGCCAGCAGCGTCGGGACAGGTGGGAATGAGCAGTTCTTC. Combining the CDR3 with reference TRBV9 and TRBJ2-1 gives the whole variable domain DSGVTQTPKHLITATGQRVTLRCSPRSGDLSVYWYQQSLDQGLQFLIQYYNGEERAKGNILERFSAQQFPDLHSELNLSSLELGDSALYFCASSVGTGGNEQFFGPGTRLTVL.

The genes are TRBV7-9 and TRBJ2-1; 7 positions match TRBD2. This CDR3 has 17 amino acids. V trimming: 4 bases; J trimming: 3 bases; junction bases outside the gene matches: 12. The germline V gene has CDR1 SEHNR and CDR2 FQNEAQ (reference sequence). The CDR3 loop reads CASSSSIAGVGYNEQFF. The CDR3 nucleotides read TGTGCCAGCAGCTCGTCTATTGCGGGAGTCGGCTACAATGAGCAGTTCTTC.

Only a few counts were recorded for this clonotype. The CDR3 nucleotides read TGTGCCAGCAGCCCCGCCCCATGGCGGGAGCAGTACTTC. Translated, it gives CASSPAPWREQYF. The rearrangement uses TRBV3-1 and TRBJ2-7; D gene ambiguous. The CDR3 length is 13 residues. V dropped 4 bases and J dropped 7 bases, with 14 bases sitting between them. The germline V gene has CDR1 LGHDT and CDR2 YNNKEL (reference sequence).

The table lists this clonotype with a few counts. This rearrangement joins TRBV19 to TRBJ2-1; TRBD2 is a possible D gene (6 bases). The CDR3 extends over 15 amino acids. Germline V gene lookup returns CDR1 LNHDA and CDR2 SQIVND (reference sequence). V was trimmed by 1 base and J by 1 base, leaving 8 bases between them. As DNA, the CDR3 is TGTGCCAGTAGTATAGGCGCGGGATCCTACAATGAGCAGTTCTTC. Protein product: CASSIGAGSYNEQFF.

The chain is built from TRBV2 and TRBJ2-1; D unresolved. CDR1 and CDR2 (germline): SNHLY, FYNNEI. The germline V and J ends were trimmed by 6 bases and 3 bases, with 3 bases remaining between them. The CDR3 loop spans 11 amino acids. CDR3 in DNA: TGTGCCAGCAGAGACTACAATGAGCAGTTCTTC. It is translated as CASRDYNEQFF.

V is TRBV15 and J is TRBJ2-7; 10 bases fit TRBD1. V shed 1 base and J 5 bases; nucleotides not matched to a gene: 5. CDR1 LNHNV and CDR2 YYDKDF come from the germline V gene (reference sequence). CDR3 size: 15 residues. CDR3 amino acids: CATSRGGQGTHEQYF. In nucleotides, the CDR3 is TGTGCCACCAGCAGAGGGGGACAGGGGACCCACGAGCAGTACTTC.

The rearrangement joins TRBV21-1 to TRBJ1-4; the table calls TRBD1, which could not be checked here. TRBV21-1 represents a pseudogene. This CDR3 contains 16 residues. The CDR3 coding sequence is TGTGCCAGCAGCCCCTGGAAGGACAGGGAGGGAGAAAAACTGTTTTTT. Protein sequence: CASSPWKDREGEKLFF.

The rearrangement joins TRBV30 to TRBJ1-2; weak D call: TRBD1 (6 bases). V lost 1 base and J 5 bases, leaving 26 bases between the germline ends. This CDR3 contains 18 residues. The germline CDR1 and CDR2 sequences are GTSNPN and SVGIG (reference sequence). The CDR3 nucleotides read TGTGCCTGGAGTGGGGCCAGTGGGACAAGAGGGAAAGGGTATGGCTACACCTTC. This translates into CAWSGASGTRGKGYGYTF.

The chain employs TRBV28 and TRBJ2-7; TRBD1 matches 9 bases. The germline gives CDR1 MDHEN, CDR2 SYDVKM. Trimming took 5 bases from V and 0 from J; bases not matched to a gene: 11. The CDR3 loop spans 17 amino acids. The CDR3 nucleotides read TGTGCCAGCAGTCTGGAAGCGGGACAGGGTTACTCCTACGAGCAGTACTTC. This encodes CASSLEAGQGYSYEQYF.

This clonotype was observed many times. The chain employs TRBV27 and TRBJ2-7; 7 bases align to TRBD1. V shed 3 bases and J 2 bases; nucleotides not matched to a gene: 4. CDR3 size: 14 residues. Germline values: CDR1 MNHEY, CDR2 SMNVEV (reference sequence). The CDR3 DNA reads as TGTGCCAGCAGTTTGTCTCAGGGGGCCTACGAGCAGTACTTC. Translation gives CASSLSQGAYEQYF.

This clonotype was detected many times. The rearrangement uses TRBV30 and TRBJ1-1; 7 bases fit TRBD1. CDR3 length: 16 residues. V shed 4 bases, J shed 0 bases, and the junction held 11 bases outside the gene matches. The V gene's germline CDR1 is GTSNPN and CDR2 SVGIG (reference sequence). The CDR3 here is CAWIAARTGLNTEAFF. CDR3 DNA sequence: TGTGCCTGGATTGCTGCCCGGACAGGCTTGAACACTGAAGCTTTCTTT.

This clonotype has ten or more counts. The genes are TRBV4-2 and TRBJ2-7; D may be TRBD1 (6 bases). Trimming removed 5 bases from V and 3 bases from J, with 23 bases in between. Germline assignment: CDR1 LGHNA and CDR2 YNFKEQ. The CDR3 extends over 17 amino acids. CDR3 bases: TGTGCCAGCAGCTCCGAGTTGGGGGTCCTAGGGGGCTACGAGCAGTACTTC. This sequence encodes CASSSELGVLGGYEQYF.

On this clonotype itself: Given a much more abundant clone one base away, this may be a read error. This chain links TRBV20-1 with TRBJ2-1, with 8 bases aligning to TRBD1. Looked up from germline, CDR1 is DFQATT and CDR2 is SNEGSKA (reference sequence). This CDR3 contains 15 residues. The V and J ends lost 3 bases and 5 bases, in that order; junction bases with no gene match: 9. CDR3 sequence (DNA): TGCAGTGCTAGCCCGACAGGGGAAACCCACAATGAGCAGTTCTTC. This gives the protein CSASPTGETHNEQFF.

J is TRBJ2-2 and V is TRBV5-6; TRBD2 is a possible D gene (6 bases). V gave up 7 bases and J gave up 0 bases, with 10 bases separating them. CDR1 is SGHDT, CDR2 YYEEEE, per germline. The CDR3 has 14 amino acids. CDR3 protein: CASSAGTNTGELFF. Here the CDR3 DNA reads TGTGCCAGCTCCGCGGGAACGAACACCGGGGAGCTGTTTTTT.

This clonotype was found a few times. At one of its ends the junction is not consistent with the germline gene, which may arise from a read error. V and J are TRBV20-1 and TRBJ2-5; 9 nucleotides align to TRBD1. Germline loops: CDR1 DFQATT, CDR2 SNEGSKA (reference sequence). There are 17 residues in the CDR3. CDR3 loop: CCARVTGGLNPQETQYF. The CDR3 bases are TGCTGTGCTAGAGTTACAGGGGGCCTAAACCCCCAAGAGACCCAGTACTTC.

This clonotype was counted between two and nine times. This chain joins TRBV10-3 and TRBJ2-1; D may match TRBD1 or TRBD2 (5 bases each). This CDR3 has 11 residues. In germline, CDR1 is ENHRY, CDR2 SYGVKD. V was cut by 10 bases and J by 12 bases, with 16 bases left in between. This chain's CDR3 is CATSWGGGQFF. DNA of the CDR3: TGTGCCACCTCCTGGGGTGGGGGGCAGTTCTTC.

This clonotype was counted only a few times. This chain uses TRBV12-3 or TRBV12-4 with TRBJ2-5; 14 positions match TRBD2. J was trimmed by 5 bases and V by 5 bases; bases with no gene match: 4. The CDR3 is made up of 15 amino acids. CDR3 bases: TGTGCCAGCAGTGGACTAGCGGGAGGCTTCGAGACCCAGTACTTC. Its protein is CASSGLAGGFETQYF.

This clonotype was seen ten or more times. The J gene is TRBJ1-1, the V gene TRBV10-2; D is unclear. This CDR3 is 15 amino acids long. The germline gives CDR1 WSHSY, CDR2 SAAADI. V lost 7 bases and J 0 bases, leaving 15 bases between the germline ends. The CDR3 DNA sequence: TGCGCCAGCACCCCCAGAAAAAATATGAACACTGAAGCTTTCTTT. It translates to CASTPRKNMNTEAFF.

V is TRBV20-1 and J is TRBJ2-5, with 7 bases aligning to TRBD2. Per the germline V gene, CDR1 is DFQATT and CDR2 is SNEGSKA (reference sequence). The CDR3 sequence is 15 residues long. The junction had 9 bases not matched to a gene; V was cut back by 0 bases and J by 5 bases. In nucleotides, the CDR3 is TGCAGTGCTAGAGATTTCATTGGGGGGGGGGAGACCCAGTACTTC. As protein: CSARDFIGGGETQYF.

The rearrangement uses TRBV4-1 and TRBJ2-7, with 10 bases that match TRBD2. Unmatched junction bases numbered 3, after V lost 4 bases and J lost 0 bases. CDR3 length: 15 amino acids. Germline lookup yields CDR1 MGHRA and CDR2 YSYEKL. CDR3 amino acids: CASSRGTSASYEQYF. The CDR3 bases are TGCGCCAGCAGCCGAGGGACTAGCGCCTCCTACGAGCAGTACTTC.

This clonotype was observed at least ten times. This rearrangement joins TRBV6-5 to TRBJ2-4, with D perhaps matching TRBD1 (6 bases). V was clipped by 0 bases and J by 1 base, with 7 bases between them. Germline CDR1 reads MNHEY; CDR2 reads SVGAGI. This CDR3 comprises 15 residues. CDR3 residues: CASSYSTGAKNIQYF. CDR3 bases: TGTGCCAGCAGTTACTCTACAGGGGCCAAAAACATTCAGTACTTC.

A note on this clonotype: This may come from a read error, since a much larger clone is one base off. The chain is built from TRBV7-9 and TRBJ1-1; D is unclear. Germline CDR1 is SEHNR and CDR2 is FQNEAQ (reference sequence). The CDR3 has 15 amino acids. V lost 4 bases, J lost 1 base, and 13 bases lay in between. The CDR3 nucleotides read TGTGCCAGCAGCTGGATCCGGGATTGGAACACTGAAGCTTTCTTT. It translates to CASSWIRDWNTEAFF.

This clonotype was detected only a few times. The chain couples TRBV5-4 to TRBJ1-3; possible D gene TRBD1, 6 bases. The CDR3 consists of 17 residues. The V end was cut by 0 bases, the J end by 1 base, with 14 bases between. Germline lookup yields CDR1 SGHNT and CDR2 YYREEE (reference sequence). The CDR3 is CASSLDPGTLSGNTIYF. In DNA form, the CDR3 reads TGTGCCAGCAGCTTGGATCCAGGGACACTTTCTGGAAACACCATATATTTT.

CDR3: CASSAWDPVSYEQYF. CDR3 DNA: TGTGCCAGCAGTGCATGGGACCCCGTCTCCTACGAGCAGTACTTC. The rearrangement links TRBV2 to TRBJ2-7, with D possibly being TRBD1 or TRBD2 (5 bases each). The V end lost 4 bases, the J end lost 0 bases, and 13 bases lay between the germline ends. The length of the CDR3 is 15 residues. CDR1 is SNHLY, CDR2 FYNNEI, per germline.

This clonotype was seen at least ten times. The CDR3 loop reads CASSWVSGYNEQFF. CDR3 coding DNA: TGTGCCAGCAGCTGGGTCAGCGGGTACAATGAGCAGTTCTTC. V usage is TRBV14 and J usage is TRBJ2-1; D may be TRBD2 (6 bases). The CDR3 is made up of 14 amino acids. Germline CDR1 is SGHDN and CDR2 is FVKESK. V was trimmed by 5 bases and J by 4 bases, leaving 12 bases between them.

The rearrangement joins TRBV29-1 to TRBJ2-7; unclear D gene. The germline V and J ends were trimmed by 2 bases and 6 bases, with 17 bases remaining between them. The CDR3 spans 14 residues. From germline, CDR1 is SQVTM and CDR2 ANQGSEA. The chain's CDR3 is CSVEFIGRTGEQYF. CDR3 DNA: TGCAGCGTTGAATTTATAGGACGGACGGGCGAGCAGTACTTC.